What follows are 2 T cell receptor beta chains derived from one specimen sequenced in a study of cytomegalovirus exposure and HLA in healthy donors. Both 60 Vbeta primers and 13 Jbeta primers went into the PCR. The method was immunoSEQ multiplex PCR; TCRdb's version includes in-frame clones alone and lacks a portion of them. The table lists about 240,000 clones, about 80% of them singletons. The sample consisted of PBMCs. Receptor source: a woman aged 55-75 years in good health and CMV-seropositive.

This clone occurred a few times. The CDR3 DNA is TGCGCCAGCCGTAGGGGTATCAACAATGAGCAGTTCTTC. This codes for CASRRGINNEQFF. This sequence joins TRBV5-1 and TRBJ2-1, with TRBD1 as a possible D gene (5 bases). The CDR3 loop spans 13 amino acids. Germline V gene data show CDR1 as SGHRS and CDR2 as YFSETQ. V was clipped by 7 bases and J by 5 bases, with 13 bases between them.

The CDR3: CASSKGQGVTEAFF. In DNA, the CDR3 is TGTGCCAGTAGTAAGGGACAGGGGGTCACTGAAGCTTTCTTT. This sequence joins TRBV19 and TRBJ1-1; TRBD1 agrees at 11 bases. The V gene's germline CDR1 is LNHDA and CDR2 SQIVND (reference sequence). After removal of 4 bases from V and 4 bases from J, the junction contained 2 bases not matched to a gene. This CDR3 spans 14 amino acids.